These 30 T cell receptor beta chains share one sample of origin, sequenced in a study of liver allograft versus peripheral blood T cells. Study information: Comparative analysis was performed on T cell receptor repertoires from transplanted livers and from recipients' peripheral blood.

MiXCR, applied by TCRdb to the reads, yields one record per CDR3 protein. The repertoire holds approximately 9,000 distinct CDR3 sequences, with roughly 15% as singletons. The receptors come from a human patient who had a liver transplant. T cells may partly derive from the graft donor.

This chain joins TRBV20-1 and TRBJ2-1; D assignment may be TRBD1 or TRBD2 (5 bases each). Trimming stripped 6 bases from V and 0 bases from J, with 15 bases between. The V gene's germline CDR1 is DFQATT and CDR2 SNEGSKA (reference sequence). This CDR3 comprises 15 residues. The DNA of the CDR3 is TGCAGTGCCGAGGGGATGCGGGCCTCCTACAATGAGCAGTTCTTC. Protein: CSAEGMRASYNEQFF.

This clonotype was detected many times. The chain carries TRBV5-6 and TRBJ2-6; D remains ambiguous. CDR1 and CDR2 from the germline V gene are SGHDT and YYEEEE. The CDR3 loop spans 18 amino acids. The ends were cut back, 2 bases at V and 0 bases at J, with 15 bases in the middle. The CDR3 DNA reads as TGTGCCAGCAGCTTATATGTTGGGGTTTTCTCTGGGGCCAACGTCCTGACTTTC. Protein product: CASSLYVGVFSGANVLTF.

By proportion, this clonotype is medium-sized. The chain uses TRBV5-5 and TRBJ1-2, with 9 bases that match TRBD1. Germline assignment: CDR1 SGHKS and CDR2 YYEKEE (reference sequence). The CDR3 has 16 amino acids. V shed 2 bases, J shed 2 bases, and the junction held 7 bases outside the gene matches. CDR3 amino acids: CASSFVPGQGNYGYTF. CDR3 coding DNA: TGTGCCAGCAGCTTTGTCCCGGGACAGGGAAACTATGGCTACACCTTC. The whole variable domain, remainder taken from reference TRBV5-5 and TRBJ1-2, is DAGVTQSPTHLIKTRGQQVTLRCSPISGHKSVSWYQQVLGQGPQFIFQYYEKEERGRGNFPDRFSARQFPNYSSELNVNALLLGDSALYLCASSFVPGQGNYGYTFGSGTRLTVV.

This clonotype rates as medium-sized. The genes are TRBV6-5 and TRBJ2-3; 8 positions agree with TRBD2. Germline CDR1 and CDR2: MNHEY and SVGAGI. V shed 6 bases and J 6 bases; nucleotides not matched to a gene: 11. The CDR3 has 15 residues. CDR3 in amino acids: CASSRGSGSGDTQYF. The CDR3 DNA sequence: TGTGCCAGCAGCCGGGGGAGCGGGAGTGGGGATACGCAGTATTTT.

This clonotype appeared a few times. This chain joins TRBV20-1 and TRBJ1-1; 7 bases map to TRBD1. The germline V gene encodes CDR1 DFQATT and CDR2 SNEGSKA (reference sequence). Trimming took 0 bases from V and 11 from J; bases not matched to a gene: 12. This CDR3 contains 14 residues. CDR3 DNA: TGCAGTGCTAGAGATCAAGGACAGGCCAGGGCGGCTTTCTTT. It is translated as CSARDQGQARAAFF.

This clonotype is classed as medium-sized. This rearrangement joins TRBV7-2 to TRBJ2-1, with 7 bases that match TRBD2. The CDR3 loop spans 11 amino acids. Germline V gene data show CDR1 as SGHTA and CDR2 as FQGNSA. With V trimmed by 1 base and J by 16 bases, 4 bases remained unmatched. CDR3 region: CASSLGTRDFF. For the CDR3, the DNA is TGTGCCAGCAGCTTAGGGACTAGGGACTTCTTC.

By share, this clonotype counts as medium-sized. The chain employs TRBV19 and TRBJ2-1; 13 nucleotides agree with TRBD2. After removal of 6 bases from V and 7 bases from J, the junction contained 6 bases not matched to a gene. Per the germline V gene, CDR1 is LNHDA and CDR2 is SQIVND (reference sequence). The CDR3 sequence is 15 residues long. CDR3 loop: CASRKLAGGPNEQFF. The CDR3 DNA sequence: TGTGCCAGTAGAAAACTAGCGGGAGGGCCGAATGAGCAGTTCTTC. The entire variable domain, with the rest obtained from reference TRBV19 and TRBJ2-1, is as follows: DGGITQSPKYLFRKEGQNVTLSCEQNLNHDAMYWYRQDPGQGLRLIYYSQIVNDFQKGDIAEGYSVSREKKESFPLTVTSAQKNPTAFYLCASRKLAGGPNEQFFGPGTRLTVL.

By share of the sample, this clonotype is medium-sized. This chain links TRBV15 with TRBJ2-7; 7 positions agree with TRBD1. Germline trimming cut 4 bases from V and 5 bases from J; bases unmatched to any gene: 11. There are 15 residues in the CDR3. Per germline, CDR1 LNHNV and CDR2 YYDKDF (reference sequence). CDR3 sequence (DNA): TGTGCCACCAGCAACCCGGGACAGTACGCAAACGAGCAGTACTTC. Amino acid sequence: CATSNPGQYANEQYF.

This clonotype appeared many times. CDR3: CASSPVQTEAFF. The CDR3 DNA sequence: TGTGCCAGCTCACCAGTGCAAACTGAAGCTTTCTTT. The rearrangement joins TRBV18 to TRBJ1-1; D uncertain. This CDR3 spans 12 amino acids. V was pared by 2 bases and J by 5 bases, with 6 bases between. Germline V CDR1 and CDR2: KGHSH, LQKENI.

The chain links TRBV20-1 to TRBJ2-1; TRBD2 aligns across 10 bases. This CDR3 is built from 14 residues. The ends lost 3 bases at V and 5 bases at J; junction bases unmatched: 4. Germline loops: CDR1 DFQATT, CDR2 SNEGSKA (reference sequence). The CDR3 coding sequence is TGCAGTGCTAGTCGGACTAGCGGTAACAATGAGCAGTTCTTC. Translated, it gives CSASRTSGNNEQFF.

By its share, this clonotype is medium-sized. The chain joins TRBV20-1 to TRBJ1-2; D gene uncertain. This CDR3 contains 14 residues. V was shortened by 1 base and J by 10 bases, with 19 bases between the two germline ends. Germline lookup yields CDR1 DFQATT and CDR2 SNEGSKA (reference sequence). DNA of the CDR3: TGCAGTGCTAGAGGGGGTTCCTCGCTCGTTGACTACACCTTC. It encodes CSARGGSSLVDYTF.

This clonotype ranks as medium-sized (0.01 to 0.1%). This chain uses TRBV28 with TRBJ1-2, with 8 bases aligning to TRBD1. The CDR3 totals 15 residues. Germline assignment: CDR1 MDHEN and CDR2 SYDVKM. Germline trimming cut 5 bases from V and 4 bases from J; bases unmatched to any gene: 9. CDR3 residues: CASSQGAGEGYGYTF. The CDR3 bases are TGTGCCAGCAGTCAGGGGGCAGGGGAGGGCTATGGCTACACCTTC.

By share, this clonotype ranks as medium-sized. The J gene is TRBJ1-1, the V gene TRBV18; D may be TRBD1 (6 bases). This CDR3 is built from 14 residues. The V end lost 3 bases, the J end lost 4 bases, and 12 bases lay between the germline ends. Germline-derived CDR1 and CDR2 are KGHSH and LQKENI. The CDR3 bases are TGTGCCAGCTCACCCTTGGGGGCTGGCACTGAAGCTTTCTTT. Encoded protein: CASSPLGAGTEAFF. Full variable domain (remainder filled in from reference TRBV18 and TRBJ1-1): NAGVMQNPRHLVRRRGQEARLRCSPMKGHSHVYWYRQLPEEGLKFMVYLQKENIIDESGMPKERFSAEFPKEGPSILRIQQVVRGDSAAYFCASSPLGAGTEAFFGQGTRLTVV.

This clonotype is classed as medium-sized. For the CDR3, the DNA is TGTGCCAGCTCACCTTCAGACAGGGTCAATCAGCCCCAGCATTTT. This sequence encodes CASSPSDRVNQPQHF. The chain joins TRBV18 to TRBJ1-5; the match to TRBD1 covers 7 bases. This CDR3 is 15 amino acids long. Losses at the gene ends were 3 bases for V and 3 bases for J; bases not matched to a gene: 5. CDR1 is KGHSH and CDR2 is LQKENI in the germline V gene.

This clonotype was detected many times. CDR3: CASSYTPYEQYF. The CDR3 nucleotides read TGTGCCAGCAGTTACACCCCGTACGAGCAGTACTTC. The chain combines TRBV6-5 with TRBJ2-7; D remains ambiguous. The CDR3 loop spans 12 amino acids. Germline assignment: CDR1 MNHEY and CDR2 SVGAGI. The V and J ends lost 2 bases and 4 bases respectively, with 6 bases between them.

This clonotype counts as medium-sized. The chain uses TRBV27 and TRBJ1-6, with 12 bases aligning to TRBD1. This CDR3 has 16 amino acids. V dropped 6 bases and J dropped 10; count of bases not matched to a gene: 10. CDR1 is MNHEY, CDR2 SMNVEV, per germline (reference sequence). This chain's CDR3 is CASRGTGGRSGSPLHF. The DNA of the CDR3 is TGTGCCAGCAGGGGGACAGGGGGCAGGTCGGGGTCACCCCTCCACTTT.

This clonotype was seen at least ten times. The chain couples TRBV5-4 to TRBJ2-3, with 12 bases that match TRBD2. Germline V gene data show CDR1 as SGHNT and CDR2 as YYREEE (reference sequence). The CDR3 is 16 amino acids. J was trimmed by 5 bases and V by 0 bases; bases with no gene match: 4. CDR3 in amino acids: CASSLELAGGGDTQYF. DNA for the CDR3: TGTGCCAGCAGCTTGGAGCTAGCGGGAGGGGGAGATACGCAGTATTTT.

The sample holds a few counts of this clonotype. The chain combines TRBV20-1 with TRBJ2-5; possibly TRBD2 for D (6 bases). CDR3 size: 16 residues. V was cut by 3 bases and J by 5 bases, with 22 bases left in between. Germline values: CDR1 DFQATT, CDR2 SNEGSKA (reference sequence). CDR3 sequence reads: CSASGGGGEYRETQYF. CDR3 in DNA: TGCAGTGCTAGTGGGGGTGGCGGGGAGTACAGGGAGACCCAGTACTTC.

This clonotype is classed as medium-sized (0.01 to 0.1%). This chain connects TRBV29-1 to TRBJ2-2, with TRBD2 matching over 8 bases. The CDR3 is 14 amino acids. V was pared by 7 bases and J by 4 bases, with 8 bases of the junction left unmatched. Germline loops: CDR1 SQVTM, CDR2 ANQGSEA. The CDR3 DNA reads TGCAGCGCTCGAACGAGCGGGAGCACCGGGGAGCTGTTTTTT. This codes for CSARTSGSTGELFF.

This clonotype has at least ten counts. This sequence joins TRBV19 and TRBJ1-5; TRBD1 is a possible D gene (6 bases). V shed 11 bases and J shed 5 bases, with 16 bases lying between them. The CDR3 extends over 13 amino acids. Germline CDR1 reads LNHDA; CDR2 reads SQIVND (reference sequence). The CDR3 nucleotides are TGTGCCGTCGGGTGGGGGCTTGATCAGCCCCAGCATTTT. Translated: CAVGWGLDQPQHF.

In its sample, this clonotype was seen a few times. V usage is TRBV19 and J usage is TRBJ1-3; D is uncertain. V lost 7 bases and J lost 0, with 13 bases in between. CDR1 and CDR2 from the germline V gene are LNHDA and SQIVND (reference sequence). The CDR3 totals 15 residues. The CDR3 protein is CASTIGRFSGNTIYF. CDR3 nucleotide sequence: TGTGCCAGTACCATAGGCCGGTTCTCTGGAAACACCATATATTTT.

This clonotype has a handful of counts. The chain links TRBV7-2 to TRBJ2-3, with a weak D call TRBD2 (5 bases). CDR3 length equals 13 residues. The V gene lost 4 bases and the J gene lost 11 bases, with 16 bases spanning the gap. The germline CDR1 and CDR2 sequences are SGHTA and FQGNSA. In DNA form, the CDR3 reads TGTGCCAGCAGCTCGGAATCCGGGATAATGCAGTATTTT. Amino acid sequence: CASSSESGIMQYF.

The chain recombines TRBV28 with TRBJ2-3; 10 bases line up with TRBD2. CDR1 and CDR2 from the germline V gene are MDHEN and SYDVKM. This CDR3 has 19 amino acids. With V trimmed by 11 bases and J by 7 bases, 27 bases remained unmatched. The CDR3 is CAALGQGSGSSGSWYTQYF. CDR3 sequence (DNA): TGTGCCGCCCTAGGACAGGGATCGGGATCTAGCGGGAGTTGGTATACGCAGTATTTT.

In this sample, this clonotype is medium-sized. This chain uses TRBV12-3 or TRBV12-4 with TRBJ2-6; D is unresolved. V dropped 5 bases and J dropped 1 base, with 3 bases sitting between them. CDR3 length equals 13 residues. CDR3 DNA: TGTGCCAGCAGTCAGTCTGGGGCCAACGTCCTGACTTTC. It encodes CASSQSGANVLTF.

Within the sample, this clonotype is medium-sized. V usage is TRBV19 and J usage is TRBJ1-5; D is unresolved. Germline V CDR1 and CDR2: LNHDA, SQIVND (reference sequence). V was trimmed by 4 bases and J by 3 bases, leaving 7 bases between them. This CDR3 region has 13 residues. Written as DNA, the CDR3 is TGTGCCAGTAGTAGGGAGTTCAATCAGCCCCAGCATTTT. This codes for CASSREFNQPQHF.

This clonotype was found a few times. The chain has TRBV6-5 and TRBJ1-5; D not resolved. There are 16 residues in the CDR3. Trimming removed 4 bases from V and 0 bases from J, with 13 bases in between. Germline V gene sequence: CDR1 MNHEY, CDR2 SVGAGI. CDR3 loop: CASSLTPGSSNQPQHF. In DNA, the CDR3 is TGTGCCAGCAGTTTAACCCCGGGGAGTAGCAATCAGCCCCAGCATTTT.

By share of the sample, this clonotype is medium-sized. The V call is TRBV7-2, the J call TRBJ1-6, with D possibly being TRBD1 (6 bases). Germline loops: CDR1 SGHTA, CDR2 FQGNSA. The V and J ends lost 5 bases and 0 bases respectively, with 17 bases between them. The CDR3 runs 18 residues. This CDR3 reads CASSAYRDTFSYNSPLHF. CDR3 nucleotides: TGTGCCAGCAGCGCTTACCGGGACACATTCTCCTATAATTCACCCCTCCACTTT.

Remarks on this clonotype: A junction end diverges from the germline sequence, so it may reflect a read error. This chain connects TRBV20-1 to TRBJ1-6; D not resolved. The CDR3 is 13 residues long. CDR1 is DFQATT, CDR2 SNEGSKA, per germline (reference sequence). CDR3 sequence reads: CSASREAGSPLYF. Here the CDR3 DNA reads TGCAGTGCTAGTAGGGAAGCCGGTTCACCCCTCTACTTT.

This clonotype was counted at least ten times. The CDR3 is CASSFSPGQPQHF. The CDR3 DNA is TGTGCCAGCAGTTTTAGTCCAGGTCAGCCCCAGCATTTT. This chain joins TRBV28 and TRBJ1-5; no definite D call. Germline V gene sequence: CDR1 MDHEN, CDR2 SYDVKM. V was shortened by 3 bases and J by 6 bases, with 9 bases between the two germline ends. This CDR3 has 13 residues.

The sample holds many counts of this clonotype. The gene calls are TRBV7-9 and TRBJ1-1; a possible D gene is TRBD1 (5 bases). The CDR3 spans 15 residues. CDR1 and CDR2 (germline): SEHNR, FQNEAQ (reference sequence). V was trimmed by 5 bases and J by 3 bases, leaving 16 bases between them. CDR3 protein: CASSPALGDYTEAFF. The CDR3 bases are TGTGCCAGCAGCCCAGCTTTGGGGGACTACACTGAAGCTTTCTTT.